One and the same sample provided the 19 T cell receptor beta chains below, sequenced in a study of T cells in women clearing cervical HPV infection. Sequencing used immunoSEQ multiplex PCR; TCRdb keeps in-frame clones, though not all of them. This repertoire comprises more than 20,000 clones; its ten largest clones make up under 3.5%. The material sequenced was blood buffy coat. The receptors were gathered from a woman between 18 and 75 years old with a cervical HPV16 infection that either progressed to CIN3+ or cleared (not recorded which).

Turning to this clone: At one of its ends the junction is not consistent with the germline gene, which may arise from a read error. The read ends 3 residues early relative to the CDR3; the germline J gene fills the gap. The chain is built from TRBV18 and TRBJ2-6; weak D call: TRBD2 (6 bases). Germline lookup yields CDR1 KGHSH and CDR2 LQKENI. The CDR3 is 17 residues long. The CDR3 loop reads CASSTPTSGLGANVLTF. The DNA read from the CDR3 is TGTGCCAGCTCAACACCAACCTCGGGACTTGGGGCCAACGTC.

Regarding this clone: The CDR3 end lies 3 residues beyond the end of the read and is filled in from the germline J gene. V and J are TRBV19 and TRBJ2-1; D perhaps matches TRBD2 (5 bases). CDR3 length: 13 residues. Germline assignment: CDR1 LNHDA and CDR2 SQIVND (reference sequence). V gave up 3 bases and J gave up 8 bases, with 11 bases separating them. The CDR3 sequence: CASSILIGDEQFF. CDR3 bases read: TGTGCCAGTAGTATCCTTATCGGGGATGAG.

As concerns this clone: The read comes to an end 3 residues before the CDR3 does, leaving the germline J gene to fill in the end. This chain links TRBV14 with TRBJ2-2, with TRBD1 matching 8 bases. This CDR3 is 15 amino acids long. Per germline, CDR1 SGHDN and CDR2 FVKESK. Partial CDR3 DNA: TGTGCCAGCAGCCCCTTCAGGGGGCGCGGAGAAAAG. This translates into CASSPFRGRGEK. The whole CDR3 region reads CASSPFRGRGEKLFF.

Comment on this clone: The CDR3 end falls 3 residues outside the read, so it is completed with the germline J gene. V gene TRBV28 combines with J gene TRBJ2-2; the match to TRBD1 covers 10 bases. The CDR3 has 16 residues. Germline values: CDR1 MDHEN, CDR2 SYDVKM. V dropped 5 bases and J dropped 4; count of bases not matched to a gene: 7. Partial CDR3 DNA: TGTGCCAGCAGTCTCCGACAGGGGGCTGGCACCGGGGAG. This codes for CASSLRQGAGTGE. The entire CDR3 reads CASSLRQGAGTGELFF.

As concerns this clone: The read gets to within 3 residues of the CDR3 end, and the germline J gene fills in the rest. This chain joins TRBV5-6 and TRBJ2-2, with TRBD1 identical over 9 bases. The germline CDR1 and CDR2 sequences are SGHDT and YYEEEE. The CDR3 consists of 15 residues. CDR3 DNA (partial): TGTGCCAGCACCTGGGAGGGACAGGGAGGTTCACCG. Translating gives CASTWEGQGGSP. The CDR3 reads in full as CASTWEGQGGSPLFF.

Comments on this clone: Sequencing ends 3 residues short of the CDR3 end; the germline J gene provides the rest. The V and J genes are TRBV5-1 and TRBJ2-3; TRBD2 agrees at 12 bases. The germline V gene encodes CDR1 SGHRS and CDR2 YFSETQ. V dropped 4 bases and J dropped 5; count of bases not matched to a gene: 11. This CDR3 is built from 17 residues. This CDR3 reads CASSPTLAGGIGDTQYF. The CDR3 DNA, read in part, is TGCGCCAGCAGCCCGACACTAGCGGGAGGAATTGGAGATACG.

Of note for this clone: Read sequence stops 3 residues before the CDR3 end, and the germline J gene provides the missing end. The chain uses TRBV7-9 and TRBJ2-2; D might be TRBD1 (5 bases). The CDR3 runs to 14 residues. Germline values: CDR1 SEHNR, CDR2 FQNEAQ (reference sequence). Incomplete CDR3 DNA: TGTGCCAGCAGCTTAGCAGGGGCTGGAGAAAAG. This gives the protein CASSLAGAGEK. The whole CDR3 protein reads CASSLAGAGEKLFF. The full variable domain, rest sourced from reference TRBV7-9 and TRBJ2-2, is DTGVSQNPRHKITKRGQNVTFRCDPISEHNRLYWYRQTLGQGPEFLTYFQNEAQLEKSRLLSDRFSAERPKGSFSTLEIQRTEQGDSAMYLCASSLAGAGEKLFFGEGSRLTVL.

As regards this clone: The sequenced fragment ends 3 residues before the CDR3 boundary, so the rest is inferred from the germline J gene. The chain is built from TRBV6-2 or TRBV6-3 and TRBJ2-1; no reliable D call. CDR1 is MNHEY, CDR2 SVGEGT, per germline. The CDR3 is made up of 13 amino acids. V lost 5 bases to trimming and J lost 4 bases, with 9 bases between them. This CDR3 reads CASSPLEYNEQFF. CDR3 DNA, as far as it was read: TGTGCCAGCAGTCCTCTAGAGTACAATGAG.

As concerns this clone: The CDR3 end falls 3 residues outside the read, so it is completed with the germline J gene. This chain links TRBV7-3 with TRBJ1-1, with 7 bases lining up with TRBD1. V was clipped by 5 bases and J by 4 bases; unmatched bases: 4. Germline V lookup: CDR1 SGHTA, CDR2 FQGTGA. The CDR3 is 13 amino acids. The CDR3 region is CASSRGQITEAFF. The CDR3 bases that were read are TGTGCCAGCAGCAGGGGACAGATCACTGAA. The whole variable domain, filled in from reference TRBV7-3 and TRBJ1-1, reads GAGVSQTPSNKVTEKGKYVELRCDPISGHTALYWYRQSLGQGPEFLIYFQGTGAADDSGLPNDRFFAVRPEGSVSTLKIQRTERGDSAVYLCASSRGQITEAFFGQGTRLTVV.

A remark on this clone: The read ends 3 residues early relative to the CDR3; the germline J gene fills the gap. The rearrangement uses TRBV20-1 and TRBJ2-2; D gene ambiguous. The CDR3 contains 13 residues. Trimming cost V 5 bases and J 6 bases, with 13 bases left between them. CDR1 is DFQATT, CDR2 SNEGSKA, per germline (reference sequence). The CDR3 bases that were read are TGCAGTGCTCGGCCCCAGGTCTCCGGGGAG. It encodes CSARPQVSGE. The complete CDR3 reads CSARPQVSGELFF.

For this clone: The CDR3 goes on 3 residues after the read ends, and that part is filled in from the germline J gene. The chain uses TRBV10-2 and TRBJ1-1, with 7 positions matching TRBD1. This CDR3 has 13 residues. The germline CDR1 and CDR2 sequences are WSHSY and SAAADI. V shed 4 bases and J 5 bases; nucleotides not matched to a gene: 4. CDR3 sequence: CASSGNRGTEAFF. Incomplete CDR3 DNA: TGCGCCAGCAGTGGGAACAGGGGAACTGAA.

The covered CDR3 bases are TGTGCCAGTAGTACACGACAGGGAGCTAACTATGGC. Translation: CASSTRQGANYG. From start to end, the CDR3 is CASSTRQGANYGYTF. The chain employs TRBV19 and TRBJ1-2, with 7 bases that match TRBD1. Read sequence stops 3 residues before the CDR3 end, and the germline J gene provides the missing end. V was pared by 4 bases and J by 0 bases, with 5 bases of the junction left unmatched. Per germline, CDR1 LNHDA and CDR2 SQIVND (reference sequence). The CDR3 totals 15 residues.

Of note for this clone: From the germline J gene comes the end of the CDR3, since the read stops 3 residues before it. This chain links TRBV10-3 with TRBJ2-5, with D maybe TRBD1 (5 bases). Trimming pared 4 bases from V and 5 bases from J, leaving 8 bases between. The length of the CDR3 is 12 residues. The germline V gene encodes CDR1 ENHRY and CDR2 SYGVKD. The CDR3 sequence: CAISGGEETQYF. The sequenced part of the CDR3 DNA is TGTGCCATCAGTGGGGGCGAGGAGACC.

Comment on this clone: The read ends 3 residues early relative to the CDR3; the germline J gene fills the gap. J is TRBJ2-1 and V is TRBV7-3; a weak D match, TRBD1 (5 bases). There are 15 residues in the CDR3. CDR1 SGHTA and CDR2 FQGTGA come from the germline V gene. Deletions cut 4 bases from V and 6 bases from J, with 16 bases between. The CDR3 region is CASSSLAGKGNEQFF. CDR3 bases read: TGTGCCAGCAGCTCATTAGCAGGGAAGGGCAATGAG.

CDR3 sequence reads: CSASDIKNTEAFF. The DNA read from the CDR3 is TGCAGTGCTAGTGACATCAAGAACACTGAA. The genes are TRBV20-1 and TRBJ1-1, with D uncertain. The read gets to within 3 residues of the CDR3 end, and the germline J gene fills in the rest. Germline V gene data show CDR1 as DFQATT and CDR2 as SNEGSKA (reference sequence). The V and J ends lost 3 bases and 1 base respectively, with 9 bases between them. The CDR3 extends over 13 amino acids.

Of note for this clone: The CDR3 end is not reached by the read, which stops 3 residues before it; the germline J gene fills it in. This chain links TRBV20-1 with TRBJ2-7; D possibly corresponds to TRBD1 (5 bases). Germline CDR1 DFQATT, CDR2 SNEGSKA (reference sequence). The CDR3 sequence is 11 residues long. V was cut by 3 bases and J by 4 bases, with 7 bases left in between. The CDR3 here is CSASYRYEQYF. CDR3 DNA, as far as it was read: TGCAGTGCTAGTTACAGGTACGAG.

Remarks on this clone: Coverage ceases 3 residues before the CDR3 finishes, and the germline J gene fills in the end. This chain links TRBV6-1 with TRBJ2-7; D is perhaps TRBD2 (6 bases). Trimming left V 2 bases short and J 2 bases short, with 13 bases between. CDR3 length equals 15 residues. The V gene's germline CDR1 is MNHNS and CDR2 SASEGT. CDR3 in amino acids: CASSESGGNAYEQYF. Partial CDR3 DNA: TGTGCCAGCAGTGAAAGCGGAGGGAACGCCTACGAG.

Concerning this clone itself: From the germline J gene comes the end of the CDR3, since the read stops 3 residues before it. The chain couples TRBV20-1 to TRBJ2-3; 7 bases fit TRBD1. Germline V gives CDR1 DFQATT, CDR2 SNEGSKA (reference sequence). The CDR3 is made up of 13 amino acids. The part of the CDR3 DNA that was read is TGCAGTGCTAGAGATCTAACAGGGGCAACG. Translated, it gives CSARDLTGAT. The entire CDR3 protein is CSARDLTGATQYF.

As concerns this clone: The observed sequence ends 3 residues before the CDR3 terminus, with the missing tail filled in from the germline J gene. The V call is TRBV19, the J call TRBJ1-4; D is unresolved. Germline values: CDR1 LNHDA, CDR2 SQIVND (reference sequence). The CDR3 spans 14 residues. The sequenced part of the CDR3 DNA is TGTGCCAGCCTCCCGTTTAGCGGCGGTTCACCA. This encodes CASLPFSGGSP. The CDR3, in full, reads CASLPFSGGSPLFF.